This T cell receptor beta chain emerged from a study of OX40 agonist ivuxolimab in advanced cancers. The table came from immunoSEQ multiplex PCR; TCRdb's copy has only in-frame clones and leaves some out. In the table there are 15,000 to 25,000 clones, 65% to 85% of which are singletons. Comments on this clone: The antigen remains unidentified.

General study findings and limits: The study found that CD8+ T cells averaged more expanded clones than CD4+.

Deletions cut 5 bases from V and 0 bases from J, with 18 bases between. The length of the CDR3 is 17 residues. Germline CDR1 and CDR2: SEHNR and FQNEAQ (reference sequence). The specimen was CD4+ or CD8+ T cells sorted from blood, collected in a trial of the OX40 agonist ivuxolimab. The chain uses TRBV7-9 and TRBJ2-3, with D possibly being TRBD1 (5 bases). This TCR was sampled from an adult with an advanced solid tumor such as melanoma, head and neck, liver or kidney cancer. The chain's CDR3 is CASSRVSETESTDTQYF. In DNA form, the CDR3 reads TGTGCCAGCAGCCGGGTATCGGAGACAGAGAGCACAGATACGCAGTATTTT. The whole variable domain, filled in from reference TRBV7-9 and TRBJ2-3, reads DTGVSQNPRHKITKRGQNVTFRCDPISEHNRLYWYRQTLGQGPEFLTYFQNEAQLEKSRLLSDRFSAERPKGSFSTLEIQRTEQGDSAMYLCASSRVSETESTDTQYFGPGTRLTVL.